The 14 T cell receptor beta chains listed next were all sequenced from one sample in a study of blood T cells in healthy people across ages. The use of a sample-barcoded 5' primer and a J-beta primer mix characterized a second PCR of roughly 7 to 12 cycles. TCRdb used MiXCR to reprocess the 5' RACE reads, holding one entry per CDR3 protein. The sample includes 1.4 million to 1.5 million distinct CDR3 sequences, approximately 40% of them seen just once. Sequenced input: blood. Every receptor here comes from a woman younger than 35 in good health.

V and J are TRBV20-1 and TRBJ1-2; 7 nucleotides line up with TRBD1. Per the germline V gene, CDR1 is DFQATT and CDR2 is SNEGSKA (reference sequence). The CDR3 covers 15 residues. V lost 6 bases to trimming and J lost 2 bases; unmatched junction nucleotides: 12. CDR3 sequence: CSALPLGQSNYGYTF. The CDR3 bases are TGCAGTGCCCTGCCTTTGGGACAGAGCAACTATGGCTACACCTTC.

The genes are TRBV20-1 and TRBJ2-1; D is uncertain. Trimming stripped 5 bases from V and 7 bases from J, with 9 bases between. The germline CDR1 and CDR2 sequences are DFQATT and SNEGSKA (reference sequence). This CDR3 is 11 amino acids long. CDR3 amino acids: CSARKVNEQFF. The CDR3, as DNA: TGCAGTGCTCGAAAGGTGAATGAGCAGTTCTTC.

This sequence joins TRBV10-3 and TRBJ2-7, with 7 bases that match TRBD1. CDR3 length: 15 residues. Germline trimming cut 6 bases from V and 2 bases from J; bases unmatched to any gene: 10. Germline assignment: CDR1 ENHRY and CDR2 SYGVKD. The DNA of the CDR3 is TGTGCCATCAGCCCCCAGGGGGACAGCGCCTACGAGCAGTACTTC. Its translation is CAISPQGDSAYEQYF.

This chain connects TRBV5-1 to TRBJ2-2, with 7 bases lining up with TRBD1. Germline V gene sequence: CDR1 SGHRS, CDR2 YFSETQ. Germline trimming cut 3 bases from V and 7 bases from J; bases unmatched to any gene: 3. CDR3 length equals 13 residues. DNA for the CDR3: TGCGCCAGCAGCTCAACAGGGGTCGGGGAGCTGTTTTTT. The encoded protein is CASSSTGVGELFF. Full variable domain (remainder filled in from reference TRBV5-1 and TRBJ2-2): KAGVTQTPRYLIKTRGQQVTLSCSPISGHRSVSWYQQTPGQGLQFLFEYFSETQRNKGNFPGRFSGRQFSNSRSEMNVSTLELGDSALYLCASSSTGVGELFFGEGSRLTVL.

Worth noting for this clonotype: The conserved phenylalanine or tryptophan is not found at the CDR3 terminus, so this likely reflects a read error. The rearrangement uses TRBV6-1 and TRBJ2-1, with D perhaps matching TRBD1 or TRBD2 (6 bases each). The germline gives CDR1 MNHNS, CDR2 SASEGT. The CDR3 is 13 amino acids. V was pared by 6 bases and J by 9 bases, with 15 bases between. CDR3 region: CASRYRDLGEQFV. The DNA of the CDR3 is TGTGCCAGCAGATACAGGGACTTGGGTGAGCAGTTCGTC.

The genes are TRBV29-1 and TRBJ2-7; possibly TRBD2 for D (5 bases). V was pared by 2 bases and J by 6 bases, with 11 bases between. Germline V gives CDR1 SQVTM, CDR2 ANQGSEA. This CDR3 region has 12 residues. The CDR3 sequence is CSVERGPFEQYF. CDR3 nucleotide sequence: TGCAGCGTTGAACGGGGTCCCTTCGAGCAGTACTTC.

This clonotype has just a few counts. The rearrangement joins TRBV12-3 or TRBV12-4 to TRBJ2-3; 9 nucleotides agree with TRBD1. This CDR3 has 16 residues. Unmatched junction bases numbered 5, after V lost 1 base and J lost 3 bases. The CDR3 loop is CASSLGTGVLTDTQYF. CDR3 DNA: TGTGCCAGCAGTTTAGGGACAGGGGTTTTAACAGATACGCAGTATTTT.

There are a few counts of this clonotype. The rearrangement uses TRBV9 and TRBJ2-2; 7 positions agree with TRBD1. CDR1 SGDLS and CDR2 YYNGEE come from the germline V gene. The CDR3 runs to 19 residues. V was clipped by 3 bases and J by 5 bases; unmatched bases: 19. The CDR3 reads CASSADEEPGTGATGELFF. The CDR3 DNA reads TGTGCCAGCAGCGCGGATGAGGAACCGGGAACAGGGGCAACCGGGGAGCTGTTTTTT. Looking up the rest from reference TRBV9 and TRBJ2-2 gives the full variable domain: DSGVTQTPKHLITATGQRVTLRCSPRSGDLSVYWYQQSLDQGLQFLIQYYNGEERAKGNILERFSAQQFPDLHSELNLSSLELGDSALYFCASSADEEPGTGATGELFFGEGSRLTVL.

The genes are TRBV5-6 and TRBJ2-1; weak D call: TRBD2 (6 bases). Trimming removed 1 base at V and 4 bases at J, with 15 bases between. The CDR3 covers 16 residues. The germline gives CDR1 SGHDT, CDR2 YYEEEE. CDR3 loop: CASSLIAGQTYNEQFF. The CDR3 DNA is TGTGCCAGCAGCTTGATTGCGGGGCAAACTTACAATGAGCAGTTCTTC.

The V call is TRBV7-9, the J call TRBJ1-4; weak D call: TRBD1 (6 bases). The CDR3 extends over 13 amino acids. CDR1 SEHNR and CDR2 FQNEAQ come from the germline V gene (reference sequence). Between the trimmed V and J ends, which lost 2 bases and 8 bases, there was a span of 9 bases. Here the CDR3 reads CASSLTGSEKLFF. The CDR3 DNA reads TGTGCCAGCAGCTTAACAGGGTCAGAAAAACTGTTTTTT.

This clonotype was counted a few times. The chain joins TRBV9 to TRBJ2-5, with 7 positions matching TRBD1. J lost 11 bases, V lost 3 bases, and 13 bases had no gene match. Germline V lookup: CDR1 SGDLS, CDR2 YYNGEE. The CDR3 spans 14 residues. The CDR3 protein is CASSAQTGIGEQYF. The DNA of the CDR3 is TGTGCCAGCAGCGCACAGACAGGGATTGGGGAGCAGTACTTC.

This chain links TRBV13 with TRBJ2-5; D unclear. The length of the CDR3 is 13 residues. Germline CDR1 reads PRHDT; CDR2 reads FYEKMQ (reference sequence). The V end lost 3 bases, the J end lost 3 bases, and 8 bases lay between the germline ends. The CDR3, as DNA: TGTGCCAGCAGCTTCATTACGGAAGAGACCCAGTACTTC. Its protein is CASSFITEETQYF. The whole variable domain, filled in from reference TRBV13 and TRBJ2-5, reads AAGVIQSPRHLIKEKRETATLKCYPIPRHDTVYWYQQGPGQDPQFLISFYEKMQSDKGSIPDRFSAQQFSDYHSELNMSSLELGDSALYFCASSFITEETQYFGPGTRLLVL.

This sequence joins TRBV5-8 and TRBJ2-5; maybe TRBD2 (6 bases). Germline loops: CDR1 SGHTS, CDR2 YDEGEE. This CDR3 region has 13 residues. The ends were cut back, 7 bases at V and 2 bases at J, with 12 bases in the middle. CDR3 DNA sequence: TGTGCCAGCTCGGGACTGGTACAAGAGACCCAGTACTTC. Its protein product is CASSGLVQETQYF. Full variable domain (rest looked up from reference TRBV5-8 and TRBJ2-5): EAGVTQSPTHLIKTRGQQATLRCSPISGHTSVYWYQQALGLGLQFLLWYDEGEERNRGNFPPRFSGRQFPNYSSELNVNALELEDSALYLCASSGLVQETQYFGPGTRLLVL.

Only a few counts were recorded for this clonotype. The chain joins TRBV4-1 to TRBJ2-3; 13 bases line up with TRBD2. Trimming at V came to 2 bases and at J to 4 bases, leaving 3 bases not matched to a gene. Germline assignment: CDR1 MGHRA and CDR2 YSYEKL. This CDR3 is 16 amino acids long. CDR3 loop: CASSQTSGRAADTQYF. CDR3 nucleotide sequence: TGCGCCAGCAGCCAAACTAGCGGGAGGGCCGCAGATACGCAGTATTTT.